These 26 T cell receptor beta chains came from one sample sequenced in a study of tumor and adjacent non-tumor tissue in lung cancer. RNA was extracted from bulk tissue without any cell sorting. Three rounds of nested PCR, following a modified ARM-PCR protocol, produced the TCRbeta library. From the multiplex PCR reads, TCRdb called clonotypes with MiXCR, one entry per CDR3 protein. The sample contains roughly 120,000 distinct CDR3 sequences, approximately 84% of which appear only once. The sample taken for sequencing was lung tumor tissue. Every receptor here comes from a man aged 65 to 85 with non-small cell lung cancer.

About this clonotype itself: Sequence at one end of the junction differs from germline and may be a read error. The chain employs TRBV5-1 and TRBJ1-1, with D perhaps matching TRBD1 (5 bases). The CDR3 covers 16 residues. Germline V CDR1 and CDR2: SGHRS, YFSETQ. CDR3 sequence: CASSSRNRRENTEDFF. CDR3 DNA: TGCGCCAGCAGCTCACGGAACAGGAGGGAGAACACTGAAGATTTCTTT.

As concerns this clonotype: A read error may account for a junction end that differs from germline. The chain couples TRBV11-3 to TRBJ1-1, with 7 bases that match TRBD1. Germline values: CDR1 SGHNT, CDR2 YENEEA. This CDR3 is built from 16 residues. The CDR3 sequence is CVNSFRDRTLNTEAFF. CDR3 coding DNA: TGTGTCAACAGCTTCCGGGACAGAACCCTGAATACTGAAGCTTTCTTT.

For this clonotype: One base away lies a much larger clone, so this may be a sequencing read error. CDR3 sequence (DNA): TGCAGCGGGCACAGGGCCAATGAGCAGTTCTTC. Translated, it gives CSGHRANEQFF. The chain is built from TRBV29-1 and TRBJ2-1, with D possibly being TRBD1 (6 bases). Germline CDR1 SQVTM, CDR2 ANQGSEA. The CDR3 is 11 amino acids. The germline V and J ends were trimmed by 7 bases and 6 bases, with 10 bases remaining between them.

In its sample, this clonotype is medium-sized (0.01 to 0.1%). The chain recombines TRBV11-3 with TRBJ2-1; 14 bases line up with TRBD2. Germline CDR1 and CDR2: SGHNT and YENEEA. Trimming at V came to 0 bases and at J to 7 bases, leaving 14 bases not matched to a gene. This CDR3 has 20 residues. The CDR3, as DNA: TGTGCCAGCAGCTTAGATAGCGATGTGGGACTAGCGGGAGTGGGGAATGAGCAGTTCTTC. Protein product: CASSLDSDVGLAGVGNEQFF.

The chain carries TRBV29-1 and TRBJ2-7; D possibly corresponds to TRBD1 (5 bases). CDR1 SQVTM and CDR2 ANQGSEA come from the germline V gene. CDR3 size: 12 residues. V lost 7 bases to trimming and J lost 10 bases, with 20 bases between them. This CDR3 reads CSAWGSNPDQYF. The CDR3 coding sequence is TGCAGCGCCTGGGGCTCGAACCCCGACCAGTACTTC.

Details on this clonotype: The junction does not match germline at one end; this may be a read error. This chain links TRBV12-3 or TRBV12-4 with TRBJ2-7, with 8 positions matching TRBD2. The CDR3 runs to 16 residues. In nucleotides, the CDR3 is TGTGCCAGCACCAGGGACAATACAAGCGGGAGTTACGAGCACTACTTC. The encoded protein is CASTRDNTSGSYEHYF.

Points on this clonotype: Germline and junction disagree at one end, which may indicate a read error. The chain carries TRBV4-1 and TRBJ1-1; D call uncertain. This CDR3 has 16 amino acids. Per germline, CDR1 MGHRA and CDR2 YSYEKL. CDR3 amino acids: CASSQEGERVSTEVFF. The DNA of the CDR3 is TGCGCCAGCAGCCAAGAGGGAGAGAGAGTGAGCACTGAAGTTTTCTTT.

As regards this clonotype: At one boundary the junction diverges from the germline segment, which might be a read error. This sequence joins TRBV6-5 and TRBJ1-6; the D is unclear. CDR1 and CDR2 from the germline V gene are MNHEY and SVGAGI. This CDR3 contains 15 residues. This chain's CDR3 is CVSSYSRNPNSPLHF. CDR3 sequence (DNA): TGTGTCAGCAGTTACTCCCGGAACCCCAATTCACCCCTCCATTTT.

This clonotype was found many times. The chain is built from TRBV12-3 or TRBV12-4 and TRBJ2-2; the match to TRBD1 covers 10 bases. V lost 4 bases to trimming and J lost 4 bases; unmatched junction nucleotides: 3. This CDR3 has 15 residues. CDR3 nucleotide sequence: TGTGCCAGCAGTTCCTGGACAGGGGGCACCGGGGAGCTGTTTTTT. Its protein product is CASSSWTGGTGELFF.

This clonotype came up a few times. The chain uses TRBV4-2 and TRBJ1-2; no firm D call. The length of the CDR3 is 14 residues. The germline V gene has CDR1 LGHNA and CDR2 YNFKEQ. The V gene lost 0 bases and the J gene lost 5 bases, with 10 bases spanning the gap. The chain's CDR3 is CASSQDGINYGYTF. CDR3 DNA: TGTGCCAGCAGCCAAGACGGTATTAATTATGGCTACACCTTC.

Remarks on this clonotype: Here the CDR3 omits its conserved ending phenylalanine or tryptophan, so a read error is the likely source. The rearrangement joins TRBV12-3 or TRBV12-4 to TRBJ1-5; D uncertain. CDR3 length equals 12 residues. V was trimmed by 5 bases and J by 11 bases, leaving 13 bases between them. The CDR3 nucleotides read TGTGCCAGCAGTCCCGCGGGCCAGGCCCAGCATTCT. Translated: CASSPAGQAQHS.

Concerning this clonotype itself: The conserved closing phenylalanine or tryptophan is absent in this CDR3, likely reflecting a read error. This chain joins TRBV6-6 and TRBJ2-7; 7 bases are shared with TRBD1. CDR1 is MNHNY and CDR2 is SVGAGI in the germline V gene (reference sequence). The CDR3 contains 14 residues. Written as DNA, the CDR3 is TGTGCCCGCAGTTCCAACAGGGGATCCCACGAGCAGTACATC. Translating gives CARSSNRGSHEQYI.

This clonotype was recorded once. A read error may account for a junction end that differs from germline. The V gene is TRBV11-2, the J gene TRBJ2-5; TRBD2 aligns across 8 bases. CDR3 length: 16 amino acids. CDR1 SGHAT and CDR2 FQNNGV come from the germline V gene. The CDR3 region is CASSLGVSGAQETQHF. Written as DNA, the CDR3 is TGTGCCAGCAGCTTAGGGGTTAGCGGGGCACAAGAGACCCAGCACTTC.

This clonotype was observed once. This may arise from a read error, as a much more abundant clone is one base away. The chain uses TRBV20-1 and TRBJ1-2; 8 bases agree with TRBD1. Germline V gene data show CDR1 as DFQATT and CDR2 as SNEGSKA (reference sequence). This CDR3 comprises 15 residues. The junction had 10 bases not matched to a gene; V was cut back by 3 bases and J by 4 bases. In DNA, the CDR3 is TGCAGTGCTAGCGTGGAACAGGGGGGAGTCTATGGCTACACCTTC. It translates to CSASVEQGGVYGYTF.

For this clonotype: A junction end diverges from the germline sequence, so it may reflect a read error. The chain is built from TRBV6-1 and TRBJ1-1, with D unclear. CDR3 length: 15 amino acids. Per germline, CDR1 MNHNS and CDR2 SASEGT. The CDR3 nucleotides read TGTGCCAGCAATGAAAACAGCCTGACGAACGCTGAAGCTTTCTTT. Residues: CASNENSLTNAEAFF.

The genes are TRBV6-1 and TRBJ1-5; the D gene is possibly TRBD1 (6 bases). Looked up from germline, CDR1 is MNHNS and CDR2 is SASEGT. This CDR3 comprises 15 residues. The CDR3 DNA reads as TGTGGCAGTAGTAGAGGGGGTGGTGGCAATCAGCCCCAGCATTTT. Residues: CGSSRGGGGNQPQHF.

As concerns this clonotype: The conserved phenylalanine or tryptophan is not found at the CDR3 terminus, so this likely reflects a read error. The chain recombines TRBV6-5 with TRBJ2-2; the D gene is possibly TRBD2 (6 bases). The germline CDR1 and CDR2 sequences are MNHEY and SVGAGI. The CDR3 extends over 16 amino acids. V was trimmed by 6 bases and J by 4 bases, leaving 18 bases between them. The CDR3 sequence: CASSWARGRSTGELFC. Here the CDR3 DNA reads TGTGCCAGCAGCTGGGCCCGAGGGAGGAGCACCGGGGAGCTGTTTTGT.

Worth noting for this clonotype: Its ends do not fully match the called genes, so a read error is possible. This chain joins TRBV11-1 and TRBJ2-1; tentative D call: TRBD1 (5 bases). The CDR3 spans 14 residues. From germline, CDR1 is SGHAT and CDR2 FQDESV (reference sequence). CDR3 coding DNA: TGTGCCAGCAGCATAGTTACCAGGGTCGATGAGCAGTCCTTC. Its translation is CASSIVTRVDEQSF.

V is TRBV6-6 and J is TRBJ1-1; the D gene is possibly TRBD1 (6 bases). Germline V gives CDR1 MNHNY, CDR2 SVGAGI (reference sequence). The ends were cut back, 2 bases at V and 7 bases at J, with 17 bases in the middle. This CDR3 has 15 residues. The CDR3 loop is CASSYAGGACGEAFF. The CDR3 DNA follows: TGTGCCAGCAGTTACGCGGGGGGCGCGTGCGGTGAAGCTTTCTTT.

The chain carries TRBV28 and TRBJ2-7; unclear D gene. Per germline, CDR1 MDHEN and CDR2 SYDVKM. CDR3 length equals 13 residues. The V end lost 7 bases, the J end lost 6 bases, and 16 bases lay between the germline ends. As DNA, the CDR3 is TGTGCCAGCACTTCCCCTTATGGGTGCGAGCAGTACTTC. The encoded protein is CASTSPYGCEQYF.

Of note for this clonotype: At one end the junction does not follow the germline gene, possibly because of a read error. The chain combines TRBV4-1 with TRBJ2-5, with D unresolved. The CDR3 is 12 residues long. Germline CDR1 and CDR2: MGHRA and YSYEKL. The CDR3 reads CANSHPKETQYF. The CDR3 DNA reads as TGCGCCAACAGCCACCCCAAAGAGACCCAGTACTTC.

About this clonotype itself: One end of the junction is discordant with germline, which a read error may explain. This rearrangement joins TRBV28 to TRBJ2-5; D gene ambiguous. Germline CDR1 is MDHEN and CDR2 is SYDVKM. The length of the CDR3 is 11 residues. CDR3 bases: TGTGCCAGCAGGGACCAAGAGAGCCAGTGCTTC. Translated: CASRDQESQCF. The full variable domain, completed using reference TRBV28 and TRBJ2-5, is DVKVTQSSRYLVKRTGEKVFLECVQDMDHENMFWYRQDPGLGLRLIYFSYDVKMKEKGDIPEGYSVSREKKERFSLILESASTNQTSMYLCASRDQESQCFGPGTRLLVL.

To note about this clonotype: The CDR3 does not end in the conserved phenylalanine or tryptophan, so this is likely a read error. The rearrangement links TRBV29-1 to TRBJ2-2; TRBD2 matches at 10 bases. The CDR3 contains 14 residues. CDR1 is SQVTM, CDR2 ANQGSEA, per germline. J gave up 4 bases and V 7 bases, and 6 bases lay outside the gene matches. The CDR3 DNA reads TGCAGCGATGATGTAGCGGGGGGCACCGGGGAGCTGTTTTCT. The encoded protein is CSDDVAGGTGELFS.

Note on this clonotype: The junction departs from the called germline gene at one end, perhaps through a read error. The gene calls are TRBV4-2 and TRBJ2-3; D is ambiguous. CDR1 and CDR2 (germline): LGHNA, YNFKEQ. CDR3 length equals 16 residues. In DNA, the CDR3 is TGTGTCAGCAGCCAACCAACACCCCCTGAGTCATATACGCAGTATTTT. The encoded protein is CVSSQPTPPESYTQYF.

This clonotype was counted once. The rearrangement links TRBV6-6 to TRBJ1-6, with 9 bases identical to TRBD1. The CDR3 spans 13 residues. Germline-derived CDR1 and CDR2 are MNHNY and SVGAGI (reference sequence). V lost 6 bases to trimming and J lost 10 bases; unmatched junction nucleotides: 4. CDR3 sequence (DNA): TGTGCCAGCAGGGGACAGGGTGGCTCACCCCTCCACTTT. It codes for CASRGQGGSPLHF.

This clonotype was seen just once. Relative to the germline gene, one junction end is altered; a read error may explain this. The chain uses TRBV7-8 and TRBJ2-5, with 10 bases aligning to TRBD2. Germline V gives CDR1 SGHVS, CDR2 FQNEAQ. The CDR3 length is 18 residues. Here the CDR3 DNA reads TGTGCCAGCAGCATAAGGATATCTAGCGGGAGCCGCCAAGAGATCCAGTACTTC. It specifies CASSIRISSGSRQEIQYF.